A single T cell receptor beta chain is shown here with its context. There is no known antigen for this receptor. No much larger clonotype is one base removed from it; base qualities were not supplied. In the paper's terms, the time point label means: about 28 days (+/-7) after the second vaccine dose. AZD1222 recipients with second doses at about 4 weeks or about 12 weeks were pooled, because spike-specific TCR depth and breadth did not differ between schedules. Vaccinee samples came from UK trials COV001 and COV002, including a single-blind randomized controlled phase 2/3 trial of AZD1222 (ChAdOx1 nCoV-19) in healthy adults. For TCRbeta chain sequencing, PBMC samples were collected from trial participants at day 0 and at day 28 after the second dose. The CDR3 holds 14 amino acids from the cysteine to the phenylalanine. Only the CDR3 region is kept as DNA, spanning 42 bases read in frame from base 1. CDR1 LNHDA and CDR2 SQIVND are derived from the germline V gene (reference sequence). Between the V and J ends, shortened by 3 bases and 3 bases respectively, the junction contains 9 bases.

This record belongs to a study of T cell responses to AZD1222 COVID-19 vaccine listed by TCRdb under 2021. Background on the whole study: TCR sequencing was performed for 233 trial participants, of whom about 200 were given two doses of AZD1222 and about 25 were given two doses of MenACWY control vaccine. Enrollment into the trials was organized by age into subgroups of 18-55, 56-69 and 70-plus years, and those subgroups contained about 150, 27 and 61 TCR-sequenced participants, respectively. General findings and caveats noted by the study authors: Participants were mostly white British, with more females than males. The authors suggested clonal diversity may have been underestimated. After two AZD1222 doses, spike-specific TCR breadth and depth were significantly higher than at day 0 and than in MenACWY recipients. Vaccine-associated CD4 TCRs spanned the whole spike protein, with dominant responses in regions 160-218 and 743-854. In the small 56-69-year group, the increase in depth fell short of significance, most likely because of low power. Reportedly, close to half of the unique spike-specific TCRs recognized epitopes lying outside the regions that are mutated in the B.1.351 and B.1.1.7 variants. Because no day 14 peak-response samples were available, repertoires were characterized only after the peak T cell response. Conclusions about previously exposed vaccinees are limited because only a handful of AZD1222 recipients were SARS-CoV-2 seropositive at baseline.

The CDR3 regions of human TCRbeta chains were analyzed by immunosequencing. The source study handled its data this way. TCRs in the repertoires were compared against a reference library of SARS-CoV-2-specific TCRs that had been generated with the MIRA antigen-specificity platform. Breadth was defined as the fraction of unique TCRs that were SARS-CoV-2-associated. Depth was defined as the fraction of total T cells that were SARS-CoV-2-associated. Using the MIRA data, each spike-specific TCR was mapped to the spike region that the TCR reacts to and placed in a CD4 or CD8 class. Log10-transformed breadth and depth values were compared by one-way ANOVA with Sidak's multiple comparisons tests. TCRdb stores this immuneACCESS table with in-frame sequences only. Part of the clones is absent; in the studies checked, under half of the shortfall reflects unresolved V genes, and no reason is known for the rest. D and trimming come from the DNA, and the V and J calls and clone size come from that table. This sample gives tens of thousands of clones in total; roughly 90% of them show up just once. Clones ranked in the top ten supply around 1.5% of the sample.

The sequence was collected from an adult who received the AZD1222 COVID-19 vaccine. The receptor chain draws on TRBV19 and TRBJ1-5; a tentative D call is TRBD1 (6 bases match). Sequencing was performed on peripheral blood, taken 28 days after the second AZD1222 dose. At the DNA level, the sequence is TGTGCCAGTAGTATCTGGACAGACAATCAGCCCCAGCATTTT. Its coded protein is CASSIWTDNQPQHF.